The present T cell receptor beta chain was sequenced within a study of blood T cell repertoires in COVID-19. The CDR3 loop spans 13 amino acids. The V end lost 1 base, the J end lost 8 bases, and 12 bases lay between the germline ends. In germline, CDR1 is SGHDT, CDR2 YYEEEE. The method was immunoSEQ multiplex PCR; TCRdb's version includes in-frame clones alone and lacks a portion of them. This sample carries about 200,000 clones, around 85% of them seen once, and the ten largest clones take approximately 9.9%. The V gene is TRBV5-6, the J gene TRBJ1-2; D remains unclear. Sequencing was performed on peripheral blood. The TCR was taken from a human donor with active or convalescent COVID-19. The donor label of this sample is uncertain. Here the CDR3 DNA reads TGTGCCAGCAGCTTGAAAACAGCTCGAGGCTACACCTTC. Translated: CASSLKTARGYTF.